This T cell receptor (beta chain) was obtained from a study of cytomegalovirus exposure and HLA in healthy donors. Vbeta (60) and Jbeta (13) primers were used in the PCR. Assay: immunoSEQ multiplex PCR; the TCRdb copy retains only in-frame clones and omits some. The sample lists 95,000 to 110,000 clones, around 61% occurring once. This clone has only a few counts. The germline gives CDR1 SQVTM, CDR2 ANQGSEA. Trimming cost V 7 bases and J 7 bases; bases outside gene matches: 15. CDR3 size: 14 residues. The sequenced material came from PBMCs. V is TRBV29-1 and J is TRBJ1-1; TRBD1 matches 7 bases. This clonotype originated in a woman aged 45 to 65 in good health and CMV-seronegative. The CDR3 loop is CSAAMGQYQSEAFF. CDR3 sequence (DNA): TGCAGCGCAGCTATGGGACAGTATCAGAGTGAAGCTTTCTTT.